This TCR beta chain was sequenced in a study of breast tumors, draining lymph nodes, adjacent tissues. Samples came from axillary lymph nodes draining the breast cancer. This clonotype was found many times. Using its own MiXCR run on the multiplex PCR reads, TCRdb lists one record per CDR3 protein. Here the sample spans approximately 200,000 distinct CDR3 sequences, 30% to 40% being singletons. Germline V CDR1 and CDR2: ENHRY, SYGVKD. J was trimmed by 3 bases and V by 5 bases; bases with no gene match: 4. The CDR3 has 14 residues. The chain recombines TRBV10-3 with TRBJ1-2, with TRBD1 matching over 9 bases. The origin of this receptor is a female donor with breast cancer. Some clones in this sample may be carry-over from other donors' samples. The sequenced sample consisted of axillary lymph node tissue. The CDR3 DNA sequence: TGTGCCATCAGTCCGGGACAGGGTTACTATGGCTACACCTTC. Translated, it gives CAISPGQGYYGYTF.